The 9 T cell receptor beta chains presented below share a single source sample, sequenced in a study of T cells of healthy individuals. From the 5' RACE reads, TCRdb called clonotypes with MiXCR, one entry per CDR3 protein. The data show tens of thousands of distinct CDR3 sequences, roughly 15% seen once. These receptors came from a human donor in good health.

Comment on this clonotype: The junction and the germline gene differ at one end; a read error may be behind it. The chain links TRBV25-1 to TRBJ1-4; D unresolved. Germline lookup yields CDR1 MGHDK and CDR2 SYGVNS. This CDR3 spans 14 amino acids. The CDR3 DNA reads as TGTGCCAGCAGTCCGCCGGCGGTCACTAATGAAAAACTATTT. This sequence encodes CASSPPAVTNEKLF.

This clonotype appeared a few times. V and J are TRBV12-3 or TRBV12-4 and TRBJ2-2, with D tentatively TRBD2 (6 bases). Trimming removed 4 bases at V and 2 bases at J, with 8 bases between. This CDR3 comprises 14 residues. CDR3 protein: CASSWGVNTGELFF. In nucleotides, the CDR3 is TGTGCCAGCAGTTGGGGGGTAAACACCGGGGAGCTGTTTTTT.

A note on this clonotype: A much larger clone lies one base from this, so it may be a read error. The chain recombines TRBV7-8 with TRBJ1-2; D is unresolved. Per the germline V gene, CDR1 is SGHVS and CDR2 is FQNEAQ. This CDR3 contains 17 residues. The CDR3 loop is CTSSLVVGSQVHYGYTF. CDR3 sequence (DNA): TGTACCAGCAGCTTAGTCGTAGGATCCCAGGTCCACTATGGCTACACCTTC.

This clonotype has ten or more counts. This chain uses TRBV18 with TRBJ1-6; weak D call: TRBD1 (6 bases). V lost 4 bases, J lost 0 bases, and 19 bases lay in between. The germline V gene has CDR1 KGHSH and CDR2 LQKENI. The CDR3 covers 19 residues. The CDR3 sequence: CASSLSGTGSSSYNSPLHF. CDR3 nucleotides: TGTGCCAGCTCACTTTCCGGAACAGGGAGTAGCTCCTATAATTCACCCCTCCACTTT.

This clonotype was detected ten times or more. The chain has TRBV20-1 and TRBJ1-6; D uncertain. There are 13 residues in the CDR3. Germline assignment: CDR1 DFQATT and CDR2 SNEGSKA (reference sequence). Between the trimmed V and J ends, which lost 3 bases and 5 bases, there was a span of 8 bases. CDR3 nucleotides: TGCAGTGCTAGCGGGCAGGATAATTCACCCCTCCACTTT. Its protein product is CSASGQDNSPLHF.

This clonotype was counted a few times. The V and J genes are TRBV29-1 and TRBJ2-3; 10 bases agree with TRBD1. The CDR3 covers 16 residues. J was trimmed by 2 bases and V by 1 base; bases with no gene match: 6. CDR1 and CDR2 from the germline V gene are SQVTM and ANQGSEA. The CDR3 DNA sequence: TGCAGCGTTGAAGGGGGGACAGGGGACCACACAGATACGCAGTATTTT. Translating gives CSVEGGTGDHTDTQYF.

The chain has TRBV5-6 and TRBJ2-7, with 12 bases aligning to TRBD2. Germline V gene lookup returns CDR1 SGHDT and CDR2 YYEEEE. The trim removed 4 bases at V and 6 bases at J, leaving 8 bases unmatched. The CDR3 totals 15 residues. As DNA, the CDR3 is TGTGCCAGCAGCCCAGGGACTAGCGGGTCATTCGAGCAGTACTTC. Amino acid sequence: CASSPGTSGSFEQYF.

This clonotype was recorded at least ten times. The rearrangement links TRBV5-6 to TRBJ2-2; D is possibly TRBD2 (5 bases). There are 13 residues in the CDR3. The V gene's germline CDR1 is SGHDT and CDR2 YYEEEE. Trimming pared 0 bases from V and 7 bases from J, leaving 7 bases between. The CDR3 sequence: CASSLVTSGELFF. As DNA, the CDR3 is TGTGCCAGCAGCTTGGTTACTAGCGGGGAGCTGTTTTTT.

This clonotype appeared many times. V gene TRBV20-1 combines with J gene TRBJ1-1; D gene unclear. V lost 0 bases and J lost 6, with 11 bases in between. In germline, CDR1 is DFQATT, CDR2 SNEGSKA (reference sequence). This CDR3 spans 13 amino acids. CDR3 in DNA: TGCAGTGCTAGAGATAAGGAGTGGGCTGAAGCTTTCTTT. As protein: CSARDKEWAEAFF.